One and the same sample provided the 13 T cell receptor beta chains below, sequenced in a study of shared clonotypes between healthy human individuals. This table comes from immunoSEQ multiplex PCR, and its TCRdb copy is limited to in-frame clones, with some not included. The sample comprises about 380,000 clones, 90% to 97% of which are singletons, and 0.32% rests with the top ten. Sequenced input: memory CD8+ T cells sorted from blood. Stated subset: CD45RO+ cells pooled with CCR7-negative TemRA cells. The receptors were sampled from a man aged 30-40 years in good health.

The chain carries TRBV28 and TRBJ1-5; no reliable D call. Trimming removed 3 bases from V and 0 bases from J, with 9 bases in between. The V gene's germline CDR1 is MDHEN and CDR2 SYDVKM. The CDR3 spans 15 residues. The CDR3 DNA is TGTGCCAGCAGTTTCATAGATTATAGCAATCAGCCCCAGCATTTT. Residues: CASSFIDYSNQPQHF.

The CDR3 protein is CASSLDGRGSLNTEAFF. CDR3 coding DNA: TGTGCCAGCAGCCTGGATGGCAGGGGATCCCTGAACACTGAAGCTTTCTTT. This chain connects TRBV13 to TRBJ1-1, with D possibly matching TRBD1 (6 bases). CDR1 is PRHDT and CDR2 is FYEKMQ in the germline V gene (reference sequence). Trimming took off 5 bases at V and 0 bases at J, with 19 bases between the two ends. This CDR3 region has 17 residues.

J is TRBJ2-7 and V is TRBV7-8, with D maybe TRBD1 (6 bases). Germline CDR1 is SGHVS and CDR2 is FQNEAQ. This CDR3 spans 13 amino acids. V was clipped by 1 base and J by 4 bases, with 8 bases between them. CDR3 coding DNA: TGTGCCAGCAGCTTAGACAGGGCTTACGAGCAGTACTTC. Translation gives CASSLDRAYEQYF.

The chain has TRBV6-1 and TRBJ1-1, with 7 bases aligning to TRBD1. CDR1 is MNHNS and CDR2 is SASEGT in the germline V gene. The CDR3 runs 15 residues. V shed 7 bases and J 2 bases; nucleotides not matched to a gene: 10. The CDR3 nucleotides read TGTGCCAGCACTCGTTTGGGACAGAGAAACACTGAAGCTTTCTTT. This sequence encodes CASTRLGQRNTEAFF.

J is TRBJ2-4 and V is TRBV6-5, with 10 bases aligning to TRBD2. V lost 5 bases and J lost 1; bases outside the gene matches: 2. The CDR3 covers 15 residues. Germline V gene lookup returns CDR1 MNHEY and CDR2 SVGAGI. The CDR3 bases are TGTGCCAGCAGTATAGCGGGAGGTGCCAAAAACATTCAGTACTTC. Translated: CASSIAGGAKNIQYF.

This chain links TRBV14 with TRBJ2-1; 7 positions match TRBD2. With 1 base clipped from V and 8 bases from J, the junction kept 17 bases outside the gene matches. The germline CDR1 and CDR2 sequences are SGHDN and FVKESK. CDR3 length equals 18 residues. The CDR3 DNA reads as TGTGCCAGCAGCCAAGGGGTACTGACGGGAGGCCCTTGGTATGAGCAGTTCTTC. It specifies CASSQGVLTGGPWYEQFF.

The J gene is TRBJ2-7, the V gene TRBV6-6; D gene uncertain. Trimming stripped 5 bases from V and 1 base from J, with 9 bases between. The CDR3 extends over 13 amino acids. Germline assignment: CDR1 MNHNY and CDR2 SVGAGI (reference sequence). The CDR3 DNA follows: TGTGCCAGCAGTCCTAGTAGGTCCTACGAGCAGTACTTC. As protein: CASSPSRSYEQYF.

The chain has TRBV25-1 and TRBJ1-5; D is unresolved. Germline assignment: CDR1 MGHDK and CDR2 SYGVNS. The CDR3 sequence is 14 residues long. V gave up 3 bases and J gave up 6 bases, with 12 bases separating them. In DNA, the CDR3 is TGTGCCAGCAGTGACCTGGGGAAGGGTCAGCCCCAGCATTTT. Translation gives CASSDLGKGQPQHF.

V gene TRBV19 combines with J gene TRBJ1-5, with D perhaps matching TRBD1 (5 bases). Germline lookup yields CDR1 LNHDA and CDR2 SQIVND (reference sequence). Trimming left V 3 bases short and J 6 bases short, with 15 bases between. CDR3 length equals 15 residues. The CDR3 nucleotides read TGTGCCAGTAGTATTGATATGGGGAGGGGTCAGCCCCAGCATTTT. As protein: CASSIDMGRGQPQHF.

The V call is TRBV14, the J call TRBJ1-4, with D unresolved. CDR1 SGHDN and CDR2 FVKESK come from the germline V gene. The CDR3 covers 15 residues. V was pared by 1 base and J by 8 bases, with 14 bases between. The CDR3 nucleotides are TGTGCCAGCAGCCAAGTTGGGTCCGGGATGGAAAAACTGTTTTTT. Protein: CASSQVGSGMEKLFF.

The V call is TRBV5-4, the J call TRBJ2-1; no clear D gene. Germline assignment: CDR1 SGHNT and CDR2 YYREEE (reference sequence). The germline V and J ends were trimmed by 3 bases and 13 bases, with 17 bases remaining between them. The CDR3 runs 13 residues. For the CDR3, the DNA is TGTGCCAGCAGCTCCCCCGGCGGTTCAGAACAGTTCTTC. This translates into CASSSPGGSEQFF.

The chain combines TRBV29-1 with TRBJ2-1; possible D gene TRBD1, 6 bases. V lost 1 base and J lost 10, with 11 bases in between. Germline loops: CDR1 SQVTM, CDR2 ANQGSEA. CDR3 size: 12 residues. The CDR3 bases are TGCAGCGTTGAAGCACTCGACAGGGAGCAGTTCTTC. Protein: CSVEALDREQFF.

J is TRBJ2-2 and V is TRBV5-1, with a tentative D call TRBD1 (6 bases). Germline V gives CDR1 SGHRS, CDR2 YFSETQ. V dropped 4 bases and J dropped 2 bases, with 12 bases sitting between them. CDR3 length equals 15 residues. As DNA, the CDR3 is TGCGCCAGCAGCCTACAGGGTGGAAACACCGGGGAGCTGTTTTTT. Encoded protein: CASSLQGGNTGELFF.